Listed here is a single T cell receptor beta chain. Sequenced by immunoSEQ multiplex PCR; TCRdb stores in-frame clones only, minus some. The sample contains under 25,000 clones, roughly 86% of which appear only once. The sample originates from a study of T cell changes during pregnancy in multiple sclerosis. Germline assignment: CDR1 SGHVS and CDR2 FNYEAQ. Trimming shortened V by 1 base and J by 6 bases, and 9 bases separated the two germline ends. The CDR3 covers 13 residues. This TCR came from a female donor in good health, enrolled as a control in a pregnancy study. Specimen: CD8+ T cells from peripheral blood mononuclear cells, collected in the first trimester of pregnancy. The J gene is TRBJ1-1, the V gene TRBV7-6; D not resolved. CDR3 protein: CASSLGGRSEAFF. Written as DNA, the CDR3 is TGTGCCAGCAGCTTAGGAGGGCGGTCTGAAGCTTTCTTT.